What follows are 5 T cell receptor beta chains derived from one specimen sequenced in a study of shared clonotypes between healthy human individuals. Clones were read by immunoSEQ multiplex PCR, and TCRdb kept only the in-frame ones, dropping some. The table includes about 380,000 clones, around 96% detected once. Sequenced: memory CD8+ T cells sorted from blood. The subset is: CD45RO+ cells pooled with CCR7-negative TemRA cells. The receptors derive from a man aged 25 to 45 in good health.

This chain uses TRBV7-2 with TRBJ1-3; tentative D call: TRBD1 (6 bases). The germline V gene has CDR1 SGHTA and CDR2 FQGNSA. The CDR3 extends over 12 amino acids. Between the trimmed V and J ends, which lost 5 bases and 16 bases, there was a span of 18 bases. The CDR3 bases are TGTGCCAGCAGCCCATTTATGGGACACAATTATTTT. This gives the protein CASSPFMGHNYF. The complete variable domain, with remaining parts taken from reference TRBV7-2 and TRBJ1-3, reads GAGVSQSPSNKVTEKGKDVELRCDPISGHTALYWYRQSLGQGLEFLIYFQGNSAPDKSGLPSDRFSAERTGGSVSTLTIQRTQQEDSAVYLCASSPFMGHNYFGEGSWLTVV.

This clone was picked up one time. The V call is TRBV11-2, the J call TRBJ2-6; D unclear. Trimming stripped 5 bases from V and 2 bases from J, with 10 bases between. This CDR3 is built from 15 residues. The germline V gene has CDR1 SGHAT and CDR2 FQNNGV. CDR3 sequence reads: CASSVSGTGANVLTF. The CDR3 DNA is TGTGCCAGCAGCGTCTCCGGAACTGGGGCCAACGTCCTGACTTTC. Filled out from reference TRBV11-2 and TRBJ2-6, the complete variable domain reads EAGVAQSPRYKIIEKRQSVAFWCNPISGHATLYWYQQILGQGPKLLIQFQNNGVVDDSQLPKDRFSAERLKGVDSTLKIQPAKLEDSAVYLCASSVSGTGANVLTFGAGSRLTVL.

CDR3 amino acids: CASKASGRHEQYF. CDR3 DNA sequence: TGTGCCAGCAAGGCTAGCGGGAGGCACGAGCAGTACTTC. J is TRBJ2-7 and V is TRBV27; 11 bases agree with TRBD2. CDR3 length: 13 residues. V trimming: 7 bases; J trimming: 5 bases; junction bases outside the gene matches: 4. Per germline, CDR1 MNHEY and CDR2 SMNVEV (reference sequence).

This clone was picked up one time. The chain combines TRBV7-9 with TRBJ1-2; 12 positions agree with TRBD1. Germline V gene data show CDR1 as SEHNR and CDR2 as FQNEAQ (reference sequence). CDR3 length: 13 amino acids. The V segment lost 6 bases and the J segment 8 bases; nucleotides outside the gene matches: 4. CDR3 protein: CASRPGTGGGYTF. DNA of the CDR3: TGTGCCAGCAGACCAGGGACAGGGGGCGGCTACACCTTC.

Regarding this clone: Other DNA sequences within the sample encode an identical CDR3. V is TRBV13 and J is TRBJ2-7; the D gene is possibly TRBD1 (6 bases). Between the trimmed V and J ends, which lost 0 bases and 0 bases, there was a span of 6 bases. The CDR3 has 14 residues. In germline, CDR1 is PRHDT, CDR2 FYEKMQ (reference sequence). This CDR3 reads CASSLGGASYEQYF. CDR3 in DNA: TGTGCCAGCAGCTTAGGGGGGGCCTCCTACGAGCAGTACTTC.